Following are 2 T cell receptor beta chains from one sample sequenced in a study of regulatory T cells in long-lasting Graves disease. The time point: newly diagnosed GD, antithyroid drugs for less than 3 months. Extracted PBMC RNA gave rise to the TCR library. The authors built TCR beta libraries using iRepertoire HTBI primers and Arm-PCR of CDR3 regions. Each CDR3 protein gets one entry after TCRdb re-called the multiplex PCR reads with MiXCR. The table records some 500,000 distinct CDR3 sequences, approximately 12% of them present only once. The data were also submitted as part of a second study, on T cells in Graves' hyperthyroidism and ophthalmopathy.

The sample in question was peripheral blood mononuclear cells (PBMCs), obtained at new diagnosis, from a patient treated with antithyroid drugs. The receptors come from a man aged 25 to 45 with Graves disease.

The table lists this clonotype with many counts. The chain combines TRBV12-5 with TRBJ2-1; D perhaps matches TRBD2 (7 bases). The CDR3 loop spans 19 amino acids. Deletions cut 0 bases from V and 7 bases from J, with 25 bases between. From germline, CDR1 is LGHNT and CDR2 FRNRAP. The CDR3 here is CASGLVVGLGGGPRNEQFF. The CDR3 DNA follows: TGTGCTAGTGGTTTGGTAGTAGGATTAGGGGGAGGGCCGCGAAATGAGCAGTTCTTC.

The chain has TRBV27 and TRBJ2-6; D is possibly TRBD2 (6 bases). Germline-derived CDR1 and CDR2 are MNHEY and SMNVEV (reference sequence). The CDR3 consists of 18 residues. Trimming took 6 bases from V and 0 from J, leaving 18 bases between them. CDR3 in amino acids: CASSSYGGPISGANVLTF. DNA for the CDR3: TGTGCCAGCAGCTCTTACGGGGGACCCATCTCTGGGGCCAACGTCCTGACTTTC.